A selection of T cell receptor beta chains follows, all from one sample in a study of T-cell reconstitution after alpha-beta-depleted transplantation in children. TCRdb re-analysed the PCR reads in MiXCR, keeping a single row per CDR3 protein. This table holds some 80,000 distinct CDR3 sequences, roughly 20% found once. This material consisted of PBMCs, mostly from graft donor cells, taken 360 days after TCRalphabeta/CD19-depleted stem cell transplant. The receptors derive from a male patient aged 2-15 years who had a stem cell transplant for acute lymphoblastic leukemia, so the T cells may come from the graft donor. Each CDR3 is given with its conserved first and last residue.

CDR3,V
CASSLGLATNTGELFF,TRBV12-3/TRBV12-4
CASSLARRNTEAFF,TRBV5-1
CASSHGGSMNTEAFF,TRBV3-1
CASRISGGYEQYF,TRBV7-9
CASSKGLAGKRGEQFF,TRBV12-3/TRBV12-4
CASSLDRAFTDTQYF,TRBV7-2
CASRTGTGLRDGYTF,TRBV6-1
CASSFWVDRVNEQFF,TRBV12-3/TRBV12-4
CAWKTLWGAGGTDTQYF,TRBV30
CASSQGGRGTGELFF,TRBV4-1
CASSTQGNTEAFF,TRBV7-8
CASSPGLAGGPGNNEQFF,TRBV7-9
CASSLGPFYEQYF,TRBV27
CATSDHRVRETQYF,TRBV24-1
CSVGGTGGTPLHF,TRBV29-1
CATGGMREQYF,TRBV6-5
CASSDSGSPTDTQYF,TRBV10-1
CASSSLQGASTDTQYF,TRBV6-5
CASSLSWDRDRDRPQHF,TRBV12-3/TRBV12-4
CASSTQGGKVPDTQYF,TRBV21-1
CASSRSPFGRETQYF,TRBV11-3
CASSRTSVTYEQYF,TRBV13
CATSDPLGTGEETQYF,TRBV24-1
CASRGYGETQYF,TRBV2
CASSRLYSGSITDTQYF,TRBV4-1
CASTPRTSKTDTQYF,TRBV12-3/TRBV12-4
CSARGTGGPSPYNEQFF,TRBV20-1
CASSFGDLAGVVDTQYF,TRBV7-9
CASSAYRDSYEQYF,TRBV9
CAWSVRLAGAGANVLTF,TRBV30
CASSFPGEDNEQFF,TRBV27